This T cell receptor beta chain was identified in a study of cytomegalovirus exposure and HLA in healthy donors. Points from the study as a whole: Excluded were some V segments that proved indistinguishable, including TRBV6-2 and TRBV6-3.

Turning to this clone: Its specificity is unknown.

This CDR3 is 14 amino acids long. Trimming removed 5 bases at V and 6 bases at J, with 14 bases between. Germline loops: CDR1 SGHTA, CDR2 FQGTGA. A multiplex PCR was run with 60 Vbeta primers and 13 Jbeta primers. Sequencing used immunoSEQ multiplex PCR; TCRdb keeps in-frame clones, though not all of them. The table has 200,000 to 300,000 clones, roughly 82% seen once; the top ten hold 5% to 6.5%. Sequencing was performed on PBMCs. The chain employs TRBV7-3 and TRBJ1-3; no clear D. The sequence came from a woman aged 40 to 50 in good health and CMV-seropositive. CDR3 amino acids: CASSLGGYANTIYF. DNA of the CDR3: TGTGCCAGCAGCCTTGGAGGGTACGCAAACACCATATATTTT.